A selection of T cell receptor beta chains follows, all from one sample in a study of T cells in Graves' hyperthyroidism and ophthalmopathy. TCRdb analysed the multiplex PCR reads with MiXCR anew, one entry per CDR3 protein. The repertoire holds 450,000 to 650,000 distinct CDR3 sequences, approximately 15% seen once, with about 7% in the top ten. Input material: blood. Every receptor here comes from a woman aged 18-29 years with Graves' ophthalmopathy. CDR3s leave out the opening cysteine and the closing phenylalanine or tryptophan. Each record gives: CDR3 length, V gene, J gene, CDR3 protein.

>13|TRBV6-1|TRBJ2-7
ASSPTYSGVYEQY
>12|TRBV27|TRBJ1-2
ASKPIRPSYGYT
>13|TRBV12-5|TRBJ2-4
ASGNAGGAKNIQY
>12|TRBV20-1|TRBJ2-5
SAPTDQYQETQY
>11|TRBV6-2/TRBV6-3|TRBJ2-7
ASSKTGPVEQY
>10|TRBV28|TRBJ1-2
ASSTSGVGYT
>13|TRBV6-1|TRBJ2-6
ASSVDTAGANVLT
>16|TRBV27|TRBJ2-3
ASSLKTLMGTGTDTQY
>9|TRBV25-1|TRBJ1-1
ASTWGTEAF
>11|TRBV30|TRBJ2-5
ASTQGAGETQY
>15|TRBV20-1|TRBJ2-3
SARGAGGMSGTDTQY
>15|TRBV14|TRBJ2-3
ASSAWTANGGTDTQY
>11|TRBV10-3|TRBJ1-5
AINAGKNQPQH
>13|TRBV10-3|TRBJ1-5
AISDRAGGNQPQH
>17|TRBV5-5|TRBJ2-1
ASSPADPARHHTYNEQF
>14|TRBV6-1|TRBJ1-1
ASRDRGFGASTEAF
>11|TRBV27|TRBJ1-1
ASRKGGSTEAF
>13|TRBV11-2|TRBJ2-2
ASSLSSLNTGELF
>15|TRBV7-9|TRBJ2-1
ASSLNPVTSPNNEQF
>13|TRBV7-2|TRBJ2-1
ASSSGLAGVGEQF
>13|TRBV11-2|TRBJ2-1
VSSLVPGGPGEQF
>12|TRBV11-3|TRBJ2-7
ASTSGGGRYEQY
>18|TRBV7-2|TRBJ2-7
ASSLDPGLAALRLPYEQY
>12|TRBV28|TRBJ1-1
ASSFQATITEAF
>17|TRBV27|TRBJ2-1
ASSLSVGFRTSAYNEQF
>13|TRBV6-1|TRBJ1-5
ASSPQLYSNQPQH
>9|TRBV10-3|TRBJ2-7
AISGNREQY
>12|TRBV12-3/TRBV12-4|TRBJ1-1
AGSRGTMNTEAF
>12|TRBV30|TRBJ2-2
AWRAIANTGELF
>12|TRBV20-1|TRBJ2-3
SARRGTTGDTQY
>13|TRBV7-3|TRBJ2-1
ATSPGQGNYNEQF
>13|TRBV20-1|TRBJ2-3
SASGSGMGTDTQY
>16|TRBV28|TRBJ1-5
ASSPRGPGQGGTQPQH
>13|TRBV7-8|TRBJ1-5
ASSLARMSNQPQH
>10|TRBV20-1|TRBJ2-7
SARQVSYEQY
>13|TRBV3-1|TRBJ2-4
ASSQDWTGQGIQY
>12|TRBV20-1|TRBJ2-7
SARFGTDAYEQY
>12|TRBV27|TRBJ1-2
ASSLQGPAYGYT
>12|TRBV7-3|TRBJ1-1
ASSLFPRDTEAF
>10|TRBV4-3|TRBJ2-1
ASSQNRAEQF
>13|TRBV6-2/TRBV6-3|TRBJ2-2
ASSRSPLNTGELF
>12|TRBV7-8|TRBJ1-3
ASSSVGWGNTIY
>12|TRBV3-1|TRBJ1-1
ASSLDDLGTEAF
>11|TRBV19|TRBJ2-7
ASTGRASYEQY
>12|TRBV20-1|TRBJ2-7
SARDTSARYEQY
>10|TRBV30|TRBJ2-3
AWMESSDTQY
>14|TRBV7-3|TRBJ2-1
ASSLRPSGKYNEQF
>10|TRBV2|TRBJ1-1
ASRGADTEAF
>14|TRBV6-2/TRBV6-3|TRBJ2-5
ASSRAWTGGQETQY
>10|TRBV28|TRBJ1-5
ASSWGEQPQH
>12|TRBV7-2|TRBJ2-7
ASSPGRGEWVQY